This T cell receptor beta chain is from a study of CD8 T cells in ankylosing spondylitis. Germline lookup yields CDR1 SGHRS and CDR2 YFSETQ. V was clipped by 4 bases and J by 2 bases, with 11 bases between them. The CDR3 loop spans 14 amino acids. Study-wide results and limits: Both synovial fluid and blood in reactive arthritis had previously been reported to carry some motif variants. What seemed typical of ankylosing spondylitis blood was a TCR beta motif built from 7 or 8 highly homologous variants. Reportedly, significant enrichment of disease-linked clones occurred in matched ankylosing spondylitis synovial fluid. Disease-linked clones had a CD8+ phenotype and relatively low frequency in peripheral blood.

Scientists made TCR beta libraries using quantitative 5'-RACE with molecular barcodes. Each CDR3 protein gets one entry after TCRdb re-called the 5' RACE reads with MiXCR. Of fewer than 650,000 distinct CDR3 sequences detected, roughly 13% appear once; the ten largest clones hold under 7.5%. At least ten counts were recorded for this clonotype. The antigen remains unidentified. The chain uses TRBV5-1 and TRBJ2-3, with no clear D. The TCR sequence derives from a male donor with ankylosing spondylitis. What was sequenced was blood, either unsorted or a sorted T cell fraction (not recorded which). Written as DNA, the CDR3 is TGCGCCAGCAGCCGCGGTACAAACACAGATACGCAGTATTTT. Its translation is CASSRGTNTDTQYF.